This TCR beta chain was sequenced during a study of cytomegalovirus exposure and HLA in healthy donors listed by TCRdb under 2017. Study-level background: According to a later analysis, one platform produced both the roughly 130 validation repertoires and the roughly 650 repertoires of the first cohort. The study aimed to test whether cataloging public T cell receptors could reveal signatures of past pathogen exposure. Besides the first cohort of 550 to 750 subjects, a separate validation cohort made up of 120 different subjects was used. To predict cytomegalovirus infection status, the study combined high-throughput TCR immunosequencing, statistical association of individual TCRs with disease status, and machine learning.

Separate from the approximately 670-subject first cohort, the validation cohort of 120 subjects was the group to which the donors belonged. Preparation of the library involved the immunoSEQ multiplex PCR assay. The published analysis was carried out like this. A statistical classification framework was built for diagnosing cytomegalovirus status from the catalog of TCR beta chain sequences. The table was pulled from immuneACCESS by TCRdb, which kept in-frame rearrangements only. Such tables lose some clones; where checked, under half of the loss comes from unresolved V genes, and the rest has no known cause. V and J calls and clone size come straight from that table; D and trimming were deduced from the DNA. The sample records some 140,000 clones, around 83% of which are singletons. The ten largest clones capture less than 2.5% of the sample. CDR1 and CDR2 were assigned from the germline V gene as MNHNS and SASEGT. The CDR3, from cysteine to phenylalanine, totals 15 residues. Only CDR3 DNA is held: 45 bases, read in frame from base 1. Trimmed from V: 4 bases; trimmed from J: 0 bases; junction bases lacking a gene match: 5.

There are a few counts of this clone. It has no known antigen specificity. No base-level quality is on record; no much larger clone is a single base apart. Broad study findings and their caveats: In both the original and validation cohorts, the classifier was reported to diagnose cytomegalovirus status with high specificity and sensitivity. Most TCR sequences were observed very rarely across donors, whereas some public TCRs were present in many individuals. In the study, approximately 160 TCR beta chains were listed as associated with cytomegalovirus. The authors suggested that the approach could potentially be extended to other disease states and immunological phenotypes. The validation cohort had no HLA typing available for a later analysis, so co-occurrence within that cohort was assessed over all 130 or so repertoires. A few of the identified cytomegalovirus-associated TCR beta chains were confirmed in vitro to be specific for cytomegalovirus antigens. Of the cluster scores, about 94% were above 0 in a later analysis, which found that TCRs clustered in the first cohort also tended to co-occur in the 120 or so validation repertoires.

The sample was PBMCs. The V gene is TRBV6-1 and the J gene is TRBJ2-7, and 8 junctional nucleotides match TRBD2. The sequence derives from a human donor in good health. The nucleotide sequence reads as follows: TGTGCCAGCAGTGGACAGCGGGAGCGCTCCTACGAGCAGTACTTC. It translates to CASSGQRERSYEQYF.